This section outlines one T cell receptor (beta chain) sequence together with its context. The antigen is not known. Germline lookup yields CDR1 SGHAT and CDR2 FQNNGV. The CDR3 spans 13 residues. V lost 0 bases and J 4 bases, leaving 6 bases between the germline ends. These data come from a study of T-cell memory formation after mild COVID-19. Study-level information: Across donors, TCR clusters were largely donor specific. Points from the study as a whole: Clones contracting day 15 to 85 were balanced CD4/CD8; later expanders leaned CD4+. Shrinking CD4+ clones resided mostly in CM and EM, and CD8+ ones in EMRA. Pre-infection memory harbored some responding clones, suggesting cross-reactive memory joined.

One entry per CDR3 protein results from TCRdb running MiXCR on the 5' RACE reads. Of over 500,000 distinct CDR3 sequences listed, about 18% are singletons. The sequencing sample was made of PBMCs or a T cell subset sorted from them (not recorded which). The clonotype was recovered from an adult woman who had mild COVID-19 (a few samples of this study predate the infection). Cell type and time point are not known. J is TRBJ1-1 and V is TRBV11-2; D not certain. The CDR3 loop reads CASSLDKVTEAFF. The CDR3 nucleotides read TGTGCCAGCAGCTTAGATAAGGTCACTGAAGCTTTCTTT.